The clone carrying this T cell receptor beta chain has a single count. The antigen remains undetermined. This sample is part of a study of cytomegalovirus exposure and HLA in healthy donors. Findings and limits, study-wide: The authors reported that TCR beta sequences could predict HLA-A and HLA-B alleles. These predictions were accurate for most subjects in the first cohort.

Researchers ran the PCR with 60 Vbeta and 13 Jbeta primers. The protocol was immunoSEQ multiplex PCR, while the TCRdb copy is restricted to in-frame clones and leaves out a portion. The data contain 200,000 to 250,000 clones, over 65% of them singletons. Between the trimmed V and J ends, which lost 0 bases and 1 base, there was a span of 15 bases. The germline CDR1 and CDR2 sequences are SGHVS and FQNEAQ. This CDR3 contains 17 residues. Sample: PBMCs. This TCR was sampled from a man between 18 and 35 years old in good health and CMV-seronegative. The chain carries TRBV7-8 and TRBJ2-5; TRBD1 is a possible D gene (5 bases). The DNA of the CDR3 is TGTGCCAGCAGCTTAGCATGGGAACAGGCATCCCAAGAGACCCAGTACTTC. As protein: CASSLAWEQASQETQYF. Complete variable domain (other parts from reference TRBV7-8 and TRBJ2-5): GAGVSQSPRYKVAKRGQDVALRCDPISGHVSLFWYQQALGQGPEFLTYFQNEAQLDKSGLPSDRFFAERPEGSVSTLKIQRTQQEDSAVYLCASSLAWEQASQETQYFGPGTRLLVL.